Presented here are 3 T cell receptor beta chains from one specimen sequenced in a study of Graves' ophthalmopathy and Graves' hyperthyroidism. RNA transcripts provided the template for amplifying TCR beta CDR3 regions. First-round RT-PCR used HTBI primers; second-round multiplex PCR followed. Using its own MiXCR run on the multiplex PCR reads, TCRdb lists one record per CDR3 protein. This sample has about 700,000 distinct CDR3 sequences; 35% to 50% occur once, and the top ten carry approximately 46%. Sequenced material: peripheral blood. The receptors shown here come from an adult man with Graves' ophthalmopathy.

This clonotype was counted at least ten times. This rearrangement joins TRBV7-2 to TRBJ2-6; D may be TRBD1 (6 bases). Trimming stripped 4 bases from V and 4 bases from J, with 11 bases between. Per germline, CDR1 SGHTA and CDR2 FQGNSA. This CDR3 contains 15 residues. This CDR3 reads CASSSGALGANVLTF. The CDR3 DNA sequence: TGTGCCAGCAGCTCAGGGGCGTTAGGGGCCAACGTCCTGACTTTC.

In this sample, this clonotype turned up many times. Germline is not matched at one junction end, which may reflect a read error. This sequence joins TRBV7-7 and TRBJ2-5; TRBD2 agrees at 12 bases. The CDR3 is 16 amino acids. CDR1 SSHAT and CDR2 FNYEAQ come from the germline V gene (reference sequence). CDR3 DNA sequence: TGTGCTAGCAGCTTTACTAGCGGGGGGAACCAAGAGACCCAGTACTTC. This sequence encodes CASSFTSGGNQETQYF.

The CDR3 coding sequence is TGTGCCAGCAGCTTAGGCCGGGGAAGTTTCGCAGATACGCAGTATTTT. Residues: CASSLGRGSFADTQYF. The genes are TRBV2 and TRBJ2-3; possible D gene TRBD2, 5 bases. The ends were cut back, 6 bases at V and 4 bases at J, with 20 bases in the middle. The length of the CDR3 is 16 residues. Germline CDR1 is SNHLY and CDR2 is FYNNEI. The full variable domain, its missing parts supplied by reference TRBV2 and TRBJ2-3, is EPEVTQTPSHQVTQMGQEVILRCVPISNHLYFYWYRQILGQKVEFLVSFYNNEISEKSEIFDDQFSVERPDGSNFTLKIRSTKLEDSAMYFCASSLGRGSFADTQYFGPGTRLTVL.